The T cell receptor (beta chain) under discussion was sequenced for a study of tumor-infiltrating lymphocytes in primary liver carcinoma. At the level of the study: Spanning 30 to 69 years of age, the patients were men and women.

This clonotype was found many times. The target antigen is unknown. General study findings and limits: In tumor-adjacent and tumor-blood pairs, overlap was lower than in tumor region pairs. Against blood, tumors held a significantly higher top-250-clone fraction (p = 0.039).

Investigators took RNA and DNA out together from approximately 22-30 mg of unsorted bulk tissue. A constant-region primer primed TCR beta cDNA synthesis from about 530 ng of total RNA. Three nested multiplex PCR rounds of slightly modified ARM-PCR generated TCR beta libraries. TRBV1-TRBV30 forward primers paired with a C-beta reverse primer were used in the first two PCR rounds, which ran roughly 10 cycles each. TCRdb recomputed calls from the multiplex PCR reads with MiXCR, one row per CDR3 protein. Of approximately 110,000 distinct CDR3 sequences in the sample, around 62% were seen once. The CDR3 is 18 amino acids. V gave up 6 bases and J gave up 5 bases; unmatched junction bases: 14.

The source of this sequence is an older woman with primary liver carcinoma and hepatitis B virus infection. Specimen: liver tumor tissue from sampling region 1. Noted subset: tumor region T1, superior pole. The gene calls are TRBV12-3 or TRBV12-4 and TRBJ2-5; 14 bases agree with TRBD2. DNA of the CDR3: TGTGCCAGCAGAACCTCTTCCGGGACTAGCGGGAGACGGGAGACCCAGTACTTC. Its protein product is CASRTSSGTSGRRETQYF.